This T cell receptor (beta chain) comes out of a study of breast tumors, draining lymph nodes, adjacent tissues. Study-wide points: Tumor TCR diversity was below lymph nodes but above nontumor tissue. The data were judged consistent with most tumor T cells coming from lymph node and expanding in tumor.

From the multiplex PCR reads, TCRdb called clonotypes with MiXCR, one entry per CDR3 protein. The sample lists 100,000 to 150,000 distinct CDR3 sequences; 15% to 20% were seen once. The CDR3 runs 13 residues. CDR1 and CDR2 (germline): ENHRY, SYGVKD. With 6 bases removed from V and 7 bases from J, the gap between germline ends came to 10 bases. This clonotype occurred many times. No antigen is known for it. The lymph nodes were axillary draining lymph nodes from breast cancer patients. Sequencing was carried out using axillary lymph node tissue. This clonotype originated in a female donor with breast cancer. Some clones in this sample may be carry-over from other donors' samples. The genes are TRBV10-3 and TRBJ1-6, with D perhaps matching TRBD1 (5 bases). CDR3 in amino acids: CAIRARGNSPLHF. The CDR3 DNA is TGTGCCATCAGGGCCCGGGGGAATTCACCCCTCCACTTT.